This entry lists 6 T cell receptor beta chains sequenced from one sample in a study of T-cell memory formation after mild COVID-19. From the 5' RACE reads, TCRdb called clonotypes with MiXCR, one entry per CDR3 protein. The sample holds approximately 260,000 distinct CDR3 sequences, over 15% seen once. The sequencing input was PBMCs or a T cell subset sorted from them (not recorded which). These receptors came from a man between 18 and 35 years old who had mild COVID-19 (a few samples of this study predate the infection). Cell type and time point are not known.

CDR3 nucleotides: TGCAGCGTTGTAACGGGGGGGAACGAGCAGTACTTC. It specifies CSVVTGGNEQYF. This chain links TRBV29-1 with TRBJ2-7; the match to TRBD2 covers 8 bases. CDR1 SQVTM and CDR2 ANQGSEA come from the germline V gene. Trimming took 4 bases from V and 5 from J; bases not matched to a gene: 4. CDR3 size: 12 residues.

In its sample, this clonotype was seen a few times. This chain connects TRBV5-1 to TRBJ2-5; maybe TRBD1 (6 bases). Trimming took off 5 bases at V and 5 bases at J, with 16 bases between the two ends. Germline V gene data show CDR1 as SGHRS and CDR2 as YFSETQ. The length of the CDR3 is 14 residues. The CDR3 protein is CASSPQGITETQYF. CDR3 coding DNA: TGCGCCAGCAGTCCGCAGGGGATTACTGAGACCCAGTACTTC. The full variable domain, its missing parts supplied by reference TRBV5-1 and TRBJ2-5, is KAGVTQTPRYLIKTRGQQVTLSCSPISGHRSVSWYQQTPGQGLQFLFEYFSETQRNKGNFPGRFSGRQFSNSRSEMNVSTLELGDSALYLCASSPQGITETQYFGPGTRLLVL.

V is TRBV4-3 and J is TRBJ2-3, with D possibly being TRBD1 or TRBD2 (5 bases each). V dropped 3 bases and J dropped 1 base, with 14 bases sitting between them. The CDR3 extends over 16 amino acids. Germline CDR1 is LGHNA and CDR2 is YSLEER. The chain's CDR3 is CASSHLRDLGTDTQYF. The CDR3 DNA reads as TGCGCCAGCAGCCACCTCCGGGACCTCGGCACAGATACGCAGTATTTT.

J is TRBJ2-2 and V is TRBV27, with 10 bases that match TRBD1. The CDR3 totals 14 residues. The V gene's germline CDR1 is MNHEY and CDR2 SMNVEV (reference sequence). Trimming removed 8 bases from V and 6 bases from J; junction bases left unmatched: 6. This CDR3 reads CASLSGTGAGELFF. In DNA form, the CDR3 reads TGTGCCAGCTTATCCGGGACAGGGGCCGGGGAGCTGTTTTTT.

There are a few counts of this clonotype. Here the CDR3 reads CASSPRDWGTKETQYF. The CDR3 DNA reads as TGTGCCAGCAGCCCTCGGGACTGGGGGACTAAAGAGACCCAGTACTTC. This chain uses TRBV6-6 with TRBJ2-5, with 7 bases matching TRBD2. V lost 6 bases to trimming and J lost 3 bases; unmatched junction nucleotides: 13. Looked up from germline, CDR1 is MNHNY and CDR2 is SVGAGI (reference sequence). The CDR3 sequence is 16 residues long.

This clonotype was seen a handful of times. The chain links TRBV2 to TRBJ2-5, with TRBD2 matching 8 bases. After removal of 0 bases from V and 4 bases from J, the junction contained 7 bases not matched to a gene. The CDR3 is 16 amino acids. The germline V gene encodes CDR1 SNHLY and CDR2 FYNNEI. CDR3 nucleotide sequence: TGTGCCAGCAGTGAAGCCAACCTACGGGGGGGAGAGACCCAGTACTTC. This encodes CASSEANLRGGETQYF.